This T cell receptor beta chain was identified in a study of blood T cell repertoires in COVID-19. Study details: Specimens from acute and convalescent COVID-19 originated in the United States, Italy and Spain. In each case, the material was cDNA or gDNA derived from T cells, B-cell-depleted T cells, or PBMCs.

In the study's own analysis: Estimation of nucleated cell counts relied on the amplification of reference gene primers. Clones were read by immunoSEQ multiplex PCR, and TCRdb kept only the in-frame ones, dropping some. V and J calls and clone size follow that table, whereas D and trimming were derived from the DNA. The table shows approximately 320,000 clones, with approximately 85% occurring only once. Germline V gene data show CDR1 as SGHVS and CDR2 as FQNEAQ. The CDR3 extends over 14 amino acids. Trimming removed 1 base at V and 2 bases at J, with 5 bases between. The source of this sequence is a human donor in a cohort sampled during active COVID-19. The sequencing input was peripheral blood. This chain links TRBV7-8 with TRBJ1-4, with D unresolved. The CDR3 DNA sequence: TGTGCCAGCAGCTTAGGGGCCACTAATGAAAAACTGTTTTTT. It codes for CASSLGATNEKLFF.